This record looks at one TCR beta chain sequence and its context. Repertoires were generated with immunoSEQ multiplex PCR, while TCRdb's copy carries only in-frame clones and drops some. This table holds around 160,000 clones, 80% found once. This sample stems from a study of blood T cell repertoires in COVID-19. In germline, CDR1 is MNHEY, CDR2 SVGAGI. Trimming cost V 7 bases and J 1 base; bases outside gene matches: 4. The CDR3 has 14 amino acids. Donors in Cohort 3 counted as recovered after two negative PCRs, clearance, or symptom resolution. The sequence derives from a woman aged 60-75 years who had recovered from COVID-19. The chain has TRBV6-5 and TRBJ2-7, with TRBD1 identical over 10 bases. Sequencing used PBMCs or T cells enriched from blood (not recorded which). CDR3 DNA: TGTGCCAGCACTGGGACAGGGGAGTCCTACGAGCAGTACTTC. As protein: CASTGTGESYEQYF.